This T cell receptor (beta chain) was found in a study of a mutant IDH1 vaccine in newly diagnosed glioma. Whole-study context: Beforehand, treatment had been radiotherapy, temozolomide, or both; the majority received both.

V lost 4 bases, J lost 1 base, and 13 bases lay in between. Germline values: CDR1 SNHLY, CDR2 FYNNEI. The CDR3 consists of 15 residues. Sequencing was performed with immunoSEQ multiplex PCR; in TCRdb, only in-frame clones are kept and a portion is missing. This sample has 30,000 to 35,000 clones, with about 88% found just once. A remark on this clone: Antigen: not known.

Study-level results: Vaccine-induced responses were seen in roughly 93% of patients, spanning several MHC alleles. The authors found pseudoprogression apparently unrelated to changes in top peripheral T cell clonotypes.

The sample's time point: baseline, week 1 (first vaccination visit). The treatment denotes: pre-vaccination baseline after standard-of-care therapy. Tumors from donors were new WHO grade 3 or 4 IDH1-mutant astrocytomas with ATRX loss. The receptor was isolated from a woman in her forties with glioma. The V and J genes are TRBV2 and TRBJ1-1; the D gene is possibly TRBD1 (6 bases). Sample: PBMCs, taken from a glioma patient treated with radiotherapy, temozolomide or both. This CDR3 reads CASSVPSQGNTEAFF. CDR3 DNA: TGTGCCAGCAGTGTCCCCTCACAGGGGAACACTGAAGCTTTCTTT.